Sequencing of this TCR beta chain was carried out in a study of control samples from healthy donors and cancer patients. V was cut by 3 bases and J by 8 bases, with 10 bases left in between. Germline V CDR1 and CDR2: MNHEY, SVGAGI. There are 12 residues in the CDR3. Produced via immunoSEQ multiplex PCR; TCRdb's table is partial and in-frame only. Among 85,000 to 110,000 clones, more than 85% were seen once, and the ten largest hold approximately 19%. Sequencing was performed on PBMCs. The receptor was isolated from a man between 60 and 75 years old with lung cancer. The rearrangement uses TRBV6-5 and TRBJ1-2, with D uncertain. The CDR3 DNA reads TGTGCCAGCAGTTATGACAAGGAAGGCTACACCTTC. It codes for CASSYDKEGYTF.